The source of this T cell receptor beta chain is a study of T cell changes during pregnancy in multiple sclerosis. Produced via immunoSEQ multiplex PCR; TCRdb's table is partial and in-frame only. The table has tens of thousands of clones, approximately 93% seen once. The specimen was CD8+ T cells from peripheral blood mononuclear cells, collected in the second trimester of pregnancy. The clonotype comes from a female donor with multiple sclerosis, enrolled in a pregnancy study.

CDR3 sequence reads: CASSLKGGLNTEAFF. In nucleotides, the CDR3 is TGCGCCAGCAGCTTGAAAGGGGGTCTGAACACTGAAGCTTTCTTT. The chain is built from TRBV5-1 and TRBJ1-1; D perhaps matches TRBD1 (6 bases). V was trimmed by 1 base and J by 0 bases, leaving 10 bases between them. CDR3 size: 15 residues. Germline V gene sequence: CDR1 SGHRS, CDR2 YFSETQ. Together with reference TRBV5-1 and TRBJ1-1, the CDR3 gives the full variable domain: KAGVTQTPRYLIKTRGQQVTLSCSPISGHRSVSWYQQTPGQGLQFLFEYFSETQRNKGNFPGRFSGRQFSNSRSEMNVSTLELGDSALYLCASSLKGGLNTEAFFGQGTRLTVV.